The rows below give T cell receptor beta chains drawn from one sample of a study of T-cell memory formation after mild COVID-19. TCRdb reprocessed the 5' RACE reads with MiXCR, giving one entry per CDR3 protein. Found here are a few hundred thousand distinct CDR3 sequences, about 23% of them singletons; the top ten hold around 13%. The material sequenced was PBMCs or a T cell subset sorted from them (not recorded which). These TCRs come from an adult woman who had mild COVID-19 (a few samples of this study predate the infection). Cell type and time point are not known. The CDR3 runs from the conserved cysteine through the conserved F or W. A D gene is named only where the DNA matches it firmly. Expanded clones are given a class, and other clones once, few, many or no size at all.

>TRBD1|TRBJ1-1|few|TRBV5-1
TGCGCCAGCAGCTTGCAGAGGACAGGGGTGACTGAAGCTTTCTTT
CASSLQRTGVTEAFF
>TRBD1|TRBJ2-3|.|TRBV6-2/TRBV6-3
TGTGCCAGCAGCCCCTTAAGAGGGGGCTGGAGCACAGATACGCAGTATTTT
CASSPLRGGWSTDTQYF
>TRBD1|TRBJ1-5|.|TRBV24-1
TGTGCCACCAGTGAACTTGACAGGGGTGGCAATCAGCCCCAGCATTTT
CATSELDRGGNQPQHF
>.|TRBJ1-2|.|TRBV5-1
TGCGCCAGCAGCCTGGAGGGACTTGATCTGGGGACCTTC
CASSLEGLDLGTF
>TRBD2|TRBJ2-3|.|TRBV5-5
TGTGCCAGCCCTCCGGCGGGGGGGGTCACAGATACGCAGTATTTT
CASPPAGGVTDTQYF
>.|TRBJ2-3|few|TRBV7-9
TGTGCCAGCACCCCCCGGGGCGGCCCCACCGATACGCAGTATTTT
CASTPRGGPTDTQYF
>.|TRBJ2-5|.|TRBV7-9
TGTGCCAGCAGCTTATTGGCTAGCGAGGAGACCCAGTACTTC
CASSLLASEETQYF
>.|TRBJ2-1|few|TRBV6-5
TGTGCCAGCAGTTATAACGTCCGGCCCTCCTACAATGAGCAGTTCTTC
CASSYNVRPSYNEQFF
>TRBD2|TRBJ2-1|many|TRBV4-2
TGTGCCAGCAGCCGAACCGGGGGGGAGTCGAACAATGAGCAGTTCTTC
CASSRTGGESNNEQFF
>TRBD2|TRBJ2-2|.|TRBV5-1
TGCGCCAGCAGCTTGGAGGCTGGACTAGCGTCCGGGGAGCTGTTTTTT
CASSLEAGLASGELFF
>.|TRBJ1-1|few|TRBV6-5
TGTGCCAGCCGAGGACTGATGGTGAACACTGAAGCTTTCTTT
CASRGLMVNTEAFF